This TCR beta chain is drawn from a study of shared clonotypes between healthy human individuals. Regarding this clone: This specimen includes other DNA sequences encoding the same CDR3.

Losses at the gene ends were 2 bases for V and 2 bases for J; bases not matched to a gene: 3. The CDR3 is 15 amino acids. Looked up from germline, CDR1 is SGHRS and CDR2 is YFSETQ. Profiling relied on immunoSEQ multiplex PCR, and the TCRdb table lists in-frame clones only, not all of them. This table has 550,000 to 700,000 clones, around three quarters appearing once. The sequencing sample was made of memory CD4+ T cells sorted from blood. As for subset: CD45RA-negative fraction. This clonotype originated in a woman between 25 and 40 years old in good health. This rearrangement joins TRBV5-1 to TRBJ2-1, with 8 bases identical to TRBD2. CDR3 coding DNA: TGCGCCAGCAGCTTTACTAGCGGAGCCTACAATGAGCAGTTCTTC. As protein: CASSFTSGAYNEQFF.